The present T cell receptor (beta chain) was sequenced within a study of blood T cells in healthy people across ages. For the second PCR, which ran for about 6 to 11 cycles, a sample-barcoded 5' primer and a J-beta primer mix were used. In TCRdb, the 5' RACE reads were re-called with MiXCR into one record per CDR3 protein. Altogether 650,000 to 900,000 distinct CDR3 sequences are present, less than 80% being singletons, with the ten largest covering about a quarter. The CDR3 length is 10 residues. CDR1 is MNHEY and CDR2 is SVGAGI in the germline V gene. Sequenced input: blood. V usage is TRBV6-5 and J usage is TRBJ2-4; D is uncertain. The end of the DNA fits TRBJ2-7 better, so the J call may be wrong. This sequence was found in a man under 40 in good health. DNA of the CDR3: TGTGCCAGCGGGTTCCCCGAGCAGTACTTC. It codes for CASGFPEQYF.